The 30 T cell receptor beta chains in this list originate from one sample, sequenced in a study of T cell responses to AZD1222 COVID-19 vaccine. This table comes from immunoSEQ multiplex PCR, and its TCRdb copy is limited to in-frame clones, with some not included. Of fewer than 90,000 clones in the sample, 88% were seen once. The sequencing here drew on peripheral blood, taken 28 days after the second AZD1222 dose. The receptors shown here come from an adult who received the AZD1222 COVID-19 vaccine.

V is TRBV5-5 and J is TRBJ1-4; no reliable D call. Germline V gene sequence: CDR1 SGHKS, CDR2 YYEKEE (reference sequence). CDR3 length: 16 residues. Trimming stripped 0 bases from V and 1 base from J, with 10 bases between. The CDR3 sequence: CASSLEAFETNEKLFF. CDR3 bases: TGTGCCAGCAGCTTGGAGGCCTTTGAAACTAATGAAAAACTGTTTTTT.

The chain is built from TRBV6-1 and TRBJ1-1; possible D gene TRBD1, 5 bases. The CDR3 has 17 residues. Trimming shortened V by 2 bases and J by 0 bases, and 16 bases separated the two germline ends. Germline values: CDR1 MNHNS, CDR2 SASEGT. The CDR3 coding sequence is TGTGCCAGCAGTGAATCAGGCAGGGCCGTATTGAACACTGAAGCTTTCTTT. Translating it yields CASSESGRAVLNTEAFF.

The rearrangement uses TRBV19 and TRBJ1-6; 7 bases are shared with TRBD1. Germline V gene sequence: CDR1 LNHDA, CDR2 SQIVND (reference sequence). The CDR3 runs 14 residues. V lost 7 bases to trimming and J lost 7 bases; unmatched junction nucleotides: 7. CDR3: CASNPTGWNSPLHF. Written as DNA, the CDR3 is TGTGCCAGTAACCCGACAGGGTGGAATTCACCCCTCCACTTT.

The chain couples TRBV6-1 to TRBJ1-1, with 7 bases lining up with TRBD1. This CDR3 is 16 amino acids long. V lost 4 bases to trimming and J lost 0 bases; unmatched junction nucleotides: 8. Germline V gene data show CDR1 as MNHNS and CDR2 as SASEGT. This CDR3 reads CASSALRQGLNTEAFF. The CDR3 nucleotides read TGTGCCAGCAGTGCACTAAGACAGGGTTTGAACACTGAAGCTTTCTTT.

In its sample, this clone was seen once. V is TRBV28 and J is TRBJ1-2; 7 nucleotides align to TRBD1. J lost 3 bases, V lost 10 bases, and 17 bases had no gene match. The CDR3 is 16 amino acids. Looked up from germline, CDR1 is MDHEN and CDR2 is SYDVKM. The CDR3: CATKTGDRRLDYGYTF. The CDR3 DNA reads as TGTGCCACCAAAACAGGGGACCGCCGATTAGACTATGGCTACACCTTC.

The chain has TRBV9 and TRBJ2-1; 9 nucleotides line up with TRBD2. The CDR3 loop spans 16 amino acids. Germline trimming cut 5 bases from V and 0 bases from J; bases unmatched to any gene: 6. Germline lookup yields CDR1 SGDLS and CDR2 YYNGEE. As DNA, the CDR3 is TGTGCCAGCAGTCCTCTAGCGGGATCCTCCTACAATGAGCAGTTCTTC. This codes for CASSPLAGSSYNEQFF.

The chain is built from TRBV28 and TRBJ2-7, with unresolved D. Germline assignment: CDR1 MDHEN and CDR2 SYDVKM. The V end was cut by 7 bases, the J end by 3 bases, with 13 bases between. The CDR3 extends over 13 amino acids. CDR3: CASTAQPVYEQYF. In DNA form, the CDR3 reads TGTGCCAGCACTGCGCAACCGGTCTACGAGCAGTACTTC.

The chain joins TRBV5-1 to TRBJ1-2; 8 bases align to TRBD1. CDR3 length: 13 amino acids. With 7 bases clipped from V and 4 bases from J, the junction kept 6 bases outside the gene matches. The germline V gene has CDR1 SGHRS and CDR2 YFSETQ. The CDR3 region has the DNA TGCGCCAGCGCGACAGGGGACCGCTATGGCTACACCTTC. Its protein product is CASATGDRYGYTF.

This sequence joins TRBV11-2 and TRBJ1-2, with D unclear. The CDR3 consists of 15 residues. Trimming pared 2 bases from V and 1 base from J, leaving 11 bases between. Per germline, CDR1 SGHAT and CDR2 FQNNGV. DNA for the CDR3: TGTGCCAGCAGCTTACTTGGCAGAAATAACTATGGCTACACCTTC. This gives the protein CASSLLGRNNYGYTF.

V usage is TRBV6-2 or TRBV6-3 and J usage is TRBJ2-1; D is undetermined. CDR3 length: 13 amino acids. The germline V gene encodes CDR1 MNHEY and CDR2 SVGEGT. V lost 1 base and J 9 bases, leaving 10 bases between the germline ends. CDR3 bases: TGTGCCAGCAGTTACTTGGGTCGTGGTGAGCAGTTCTTC. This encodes CASSYLGRGEQFF.

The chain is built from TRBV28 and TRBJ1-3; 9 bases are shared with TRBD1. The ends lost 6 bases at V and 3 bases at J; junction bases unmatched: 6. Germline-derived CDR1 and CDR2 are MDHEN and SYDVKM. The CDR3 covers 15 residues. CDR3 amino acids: CASSTGGRYGNTIYF. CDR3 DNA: TGTGCCAGCAGCACAGGGGGCCGGTATGGAAACACCATATATTTT.

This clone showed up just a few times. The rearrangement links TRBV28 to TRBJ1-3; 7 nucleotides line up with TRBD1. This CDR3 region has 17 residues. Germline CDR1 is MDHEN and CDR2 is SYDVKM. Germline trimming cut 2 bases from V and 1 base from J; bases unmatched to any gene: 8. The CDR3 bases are TGTGCCAGCAGTTTACTGCAGGGGGTAATATCTGGAAACACCATATATTTT. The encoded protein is CASSLLQGVISGNTIYF. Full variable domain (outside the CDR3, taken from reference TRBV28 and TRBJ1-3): DVKVTQSSRYLVKRTGEKVFLECVQDMDHENMFWYRQDPGLGLRLIYFSYDVKMKEKGDIPEGYSVSREKKERFSLILESASTNQTSMYLCASSLLQGVISGNTIYFGEGSWLTVV.

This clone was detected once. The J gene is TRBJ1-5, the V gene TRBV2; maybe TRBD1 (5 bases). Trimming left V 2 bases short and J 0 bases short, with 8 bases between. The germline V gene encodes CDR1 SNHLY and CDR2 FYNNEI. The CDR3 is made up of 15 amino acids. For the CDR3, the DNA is TGTGCCAGCAGTGAAAGACAGCATAGCAATCAGCCCCAGCATTTT. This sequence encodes CASSERQHSNQPQHF.

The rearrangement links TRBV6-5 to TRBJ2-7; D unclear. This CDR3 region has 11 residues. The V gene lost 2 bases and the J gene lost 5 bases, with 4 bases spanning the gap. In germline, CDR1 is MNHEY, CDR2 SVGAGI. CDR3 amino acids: CASSYVDEQYF. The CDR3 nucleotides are TGTGCCAGCAGTTACGTGGACGAGCAGTACTTC.

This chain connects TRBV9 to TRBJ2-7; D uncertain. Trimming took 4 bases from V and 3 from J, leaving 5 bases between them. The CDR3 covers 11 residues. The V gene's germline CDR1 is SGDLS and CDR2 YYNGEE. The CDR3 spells CASSSNYEQYF. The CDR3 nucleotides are TGTGCCAGCAGCTCAAACTACGAGCAGTACTTC.

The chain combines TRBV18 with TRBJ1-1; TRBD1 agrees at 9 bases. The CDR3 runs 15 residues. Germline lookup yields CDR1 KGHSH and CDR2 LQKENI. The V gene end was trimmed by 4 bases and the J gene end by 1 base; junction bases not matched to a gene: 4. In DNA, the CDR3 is TGTGCCAGCTCACAATGGACAGGGGCGAACACTGAAGCTTTCTTT. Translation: CASSQWTGANTEAFF.

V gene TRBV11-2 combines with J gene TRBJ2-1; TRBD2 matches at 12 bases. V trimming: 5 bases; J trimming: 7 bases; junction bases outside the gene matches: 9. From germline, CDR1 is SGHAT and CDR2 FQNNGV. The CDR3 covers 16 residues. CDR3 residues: CASSISRLAGVNEQFF. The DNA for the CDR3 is TGTGCCAGCAGCATCTCAAGACTAGCGGGAGTTAATGAGCAGTTCTTC.

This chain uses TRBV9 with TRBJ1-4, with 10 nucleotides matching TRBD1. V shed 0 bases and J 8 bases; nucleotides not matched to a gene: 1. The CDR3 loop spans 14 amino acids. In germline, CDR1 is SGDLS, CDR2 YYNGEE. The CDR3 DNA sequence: TGTGCCAGCAGCGTAGGACAGGGGGCGGAAAAACTGTTTTTT. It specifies CASSVGQGAEKLFF. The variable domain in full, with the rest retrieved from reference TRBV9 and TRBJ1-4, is DSGVTQTPKHLITATGQRVTLRCSPRSGDLSVYWYQQSLDQGLQFLIQYYNGEERAKGNILERFSAQQFPDLHSELNLSSLELGDSALYFCASSVGQGAEKLFFGSGTQLSVL.

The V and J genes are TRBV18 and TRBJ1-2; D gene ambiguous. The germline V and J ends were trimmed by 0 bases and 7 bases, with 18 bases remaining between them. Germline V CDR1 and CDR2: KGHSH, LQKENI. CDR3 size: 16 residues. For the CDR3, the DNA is TGTGCCAGCTCACCACCGTTCGTGGCAGATGGAGCTGGCTACACCTTC. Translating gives CASSPPFVADGAGYTF.

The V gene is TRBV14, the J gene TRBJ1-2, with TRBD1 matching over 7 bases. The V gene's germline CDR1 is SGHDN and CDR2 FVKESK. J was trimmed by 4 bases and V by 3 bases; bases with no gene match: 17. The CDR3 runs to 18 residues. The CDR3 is CASSHLGSKKQGSYGYTF. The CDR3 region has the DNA TGTGCCAGCAGCCATCTCGGCTCAAAGAAACAGGGGTCCTATGGCTACACCTTC. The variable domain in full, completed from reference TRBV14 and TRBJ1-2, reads EAGVTQFPSHSVIEKGQTVTLRCDPISGHDNLYWYRRVMGKEIKFLLHFVKESKQDESGMPNNRFLAERTGGTYSTLKVQPAELEDSGVYFCASSHLGSKKQGSYGYTFGSGTRLTVV.

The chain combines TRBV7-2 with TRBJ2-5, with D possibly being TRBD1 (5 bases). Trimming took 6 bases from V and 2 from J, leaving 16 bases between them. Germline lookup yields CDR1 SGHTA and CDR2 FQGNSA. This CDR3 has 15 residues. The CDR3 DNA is TGTGCCAGCAGAGGCGTACAGGCCCCGCAAGAGACCCAGTACTTC. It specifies CASRGVQAPQETQYF.

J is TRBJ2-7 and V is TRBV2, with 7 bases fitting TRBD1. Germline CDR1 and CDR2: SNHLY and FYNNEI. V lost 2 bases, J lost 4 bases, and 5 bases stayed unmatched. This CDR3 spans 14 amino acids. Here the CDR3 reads CASSEWTGQYEQYF. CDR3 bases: TGTGCCAGCAGTGAATGGACAGGACAGTACGAGCAGTACTTC.

The CDR3 loop is CASSGDRNYGYTF. CDR3 nucleotides: TGTGCCAGCTCAGGGGACAGAAACTATGGCTACACCTTC. This rearrangement joins TRBV18 to TRBJ1-2, with 7 nucleotides matching TRBD1. Germline V gene lookup returns CDR1 KGHSH and CDR2 LQKENI. The CDR3 runs to 13 residues. Germline trimming cut 5 bases from V and 2 bases from J; bases unmatched to any gene: 2.

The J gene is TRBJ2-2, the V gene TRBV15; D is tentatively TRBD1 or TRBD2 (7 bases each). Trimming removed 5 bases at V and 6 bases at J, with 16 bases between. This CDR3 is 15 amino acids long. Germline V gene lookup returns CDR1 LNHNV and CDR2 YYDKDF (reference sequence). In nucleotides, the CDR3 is TGTGCCACCAGCGCCACAGGGGAGGGGTCCGGGGAGCTGTTTTTT. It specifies CATSATGEGSGELFF. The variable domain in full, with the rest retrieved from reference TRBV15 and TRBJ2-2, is DAMVIQNPRYQVTQFGKPVTLSCSQTLNHNVMYWYQQKSSQAPKLLFHYYDKDFNNEADTPDNFQSRRPNTSFCFLDIRSPGLGDTAMYLCATSATGEGSGELFFGEGSRLTVL.

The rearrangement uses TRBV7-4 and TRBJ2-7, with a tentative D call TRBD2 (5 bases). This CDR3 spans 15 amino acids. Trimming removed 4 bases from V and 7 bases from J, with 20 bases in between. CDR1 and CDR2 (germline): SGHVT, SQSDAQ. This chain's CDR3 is CASSCGTAETGEQYF. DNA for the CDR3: TGTGCCAGCAGCTGTGGAACGGCGGAAACGGGGGAGCAGTACTTC. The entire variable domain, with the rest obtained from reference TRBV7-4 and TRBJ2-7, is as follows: GAGVSQSPRYKVAKRGRDVALRCDSISGHVTLYWYRQTLGQGSEVLTYSQSDAQRDKSGRPSGRFSAERPERSVSTLKIQRTEQGDSAVYLCASSCGTAETGEQYFGPGTRLTVT.

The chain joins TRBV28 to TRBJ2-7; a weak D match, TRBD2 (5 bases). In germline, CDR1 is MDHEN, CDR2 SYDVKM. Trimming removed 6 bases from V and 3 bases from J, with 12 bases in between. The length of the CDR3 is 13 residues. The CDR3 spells CASRDYDLYEQYF. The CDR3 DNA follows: TGTGCCAGCAGAGACTACGACCTCTACGAGCAGTACTTC. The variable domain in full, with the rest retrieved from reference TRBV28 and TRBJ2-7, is DVKVTQSSRYLVKRTGEKVFLECVQDMDHENMFWYRQDPGLGLRLIYFSYDVKMKEKGDIPEGYSVSREKKERFSLILESASTNQTSMYLCASRDYDLYEQYFGPGTRLTVT.

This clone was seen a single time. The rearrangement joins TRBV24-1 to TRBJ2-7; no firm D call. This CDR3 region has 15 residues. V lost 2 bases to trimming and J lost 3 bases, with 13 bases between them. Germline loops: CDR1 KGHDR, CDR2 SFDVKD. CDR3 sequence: CATSDSRRRDYEQYF. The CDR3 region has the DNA TGTGCCACCAGTGATTCCCGCCGTCGCGACTACGAGCAGTACTTC.

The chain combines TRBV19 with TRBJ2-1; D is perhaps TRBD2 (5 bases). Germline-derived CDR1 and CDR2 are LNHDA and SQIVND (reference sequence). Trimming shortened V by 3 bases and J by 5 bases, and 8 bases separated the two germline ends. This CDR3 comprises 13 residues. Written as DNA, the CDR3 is TGTGCCAGTAGTATCTCGCGGGACAATGAGCAGTTCTTC. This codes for CASSISRDNEQFF. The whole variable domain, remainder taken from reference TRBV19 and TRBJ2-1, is DGGITQSPKYLFRKEGQNVTLSCEQNLNHDAMYWYRQDPGQGLRLIYYSQIVNDFQKGDIAEGYSVSREKKESFPLTVTSAQKNPTAFYLCASSISRDNEQFFGPGTRLTVL.

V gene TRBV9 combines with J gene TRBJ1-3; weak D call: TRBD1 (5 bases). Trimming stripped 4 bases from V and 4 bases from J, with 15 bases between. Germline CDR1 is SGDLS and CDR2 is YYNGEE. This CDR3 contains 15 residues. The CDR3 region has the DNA TGTGCCAGCAGCACTCAGGGAGTTGCCGGAAACACCATATATTTT. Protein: CASSTQGVAGNTIYF.

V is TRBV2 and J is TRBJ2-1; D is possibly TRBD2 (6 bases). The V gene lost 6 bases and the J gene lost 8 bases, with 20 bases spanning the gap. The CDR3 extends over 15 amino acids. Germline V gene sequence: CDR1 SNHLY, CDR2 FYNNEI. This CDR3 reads CASRPTSLGNDEQFF. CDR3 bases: TGTGCCAGCAGGCCGACTAGTTTAGGCAATGATGAGCAGTTCTTC.